This T cell receptor beta chain was recovered during a study of cytomegalovirus exposure and HLA in healthy donors (dated by TCRdb to about 2017). The study in broad terms: An earlier analysis of some 600 of the donors reported 250 to 350 Gb of sequence data and around 110 million unique TCR beta sequences obtained from 150 million to 200 million T cells. Rather than drawing on any new phenotypic data, the later analysis identified candidate immune exposures from TCR beta sequences and the way those sequences occurred across donors. Of the roughly 420 genotyped donors, approximately 80% were placed in the genetic ancestry cluster associated with self-reported Caucasian donors. In a later analysis, previously published TCR beta repertoires from 670 or so donors were re-analyzed and high-resolution HLA genotyping was added so that TCR occurrence patterns could be studied. Roughly 320 gigabases of sequencing data and 70 million to 95 million unique TCR sequences made up an early release that covered 640 HLA-typed donors. To decide whether each TCR beta V gene segment behaved as functional or pseudogenic, an earlier analysis of 587 of the donors relied on high-throughput TCR beta sequencing. Besides the first cohort of around 700 subjects, a separate validation cohort made up of 120 different subjects was used. Because of strong linkage in the cohort, 5 or 6 DR-DQ haplotypes were treated as single units for association and clustering. On average, about 240,000 unique TCR beta nucleotide sequences were sequenced per donor among 398 genotyped donors of the cohort, with roughly a sixth of those sequences being non-productive. Every discovery cohort repertoire had been produced on one sequencing platform. The aim of the study was to test whether cataloging public T cell receptors could identify signatures of past pathogen exposure. Alongside the repertoire data, information on donor age, sex, ethnicity and CMV serostatus was compiled. The T cell repertoires of 666 subjects were profiled by immunosequencing and related to cytomegalovirus serostatus. Both class I and class II loci were covered by HLA typing, at four-digit resolution. In a later genetic analysis, genome-wide SNP genotypes for about 55% of the 666 donors were used, and that subset was treated as a discovery cohort. The number of donors typed differed by locus, with roughly 620-630 for A, B, C, DRB1 and DQB1, 522 for DQA1, some 570 for DPA1, and 400 to 490 for DPB1. The study combined high-throughput TCR immunosequencing, statistical association of individual TCRs with disease status, and machine learning to predict cytomegalovirus infection status.

Paper-wide results and their limitations: In a later analysis, TCR association rates were found to vary across HLA loci, with the most associated TCRs seen for DRB1 alleles and the fewest for HLA-C alleles. In a later analysis, most CMV-associated TCR beta chains were found to appear HLA-restricted, with HLA associations seemingly driven largely by CMV exposure. In a later analysis, around 17,000 TCR beta sequences were associated with specific HLA alleles at a false discovery rate of 0.05. The study gave a list of about 170 TCR beta chains associated with cytomegalovirus. In a later genetic analysis, a missense DCLRE1C variant was associated with V-gene and J-gene trimming of TCR beta chains, and the association was replicated in an independent cohort. Roughly uniform sequencing depth across donors was assumed in presence/absence analyses, although this assumption may not hold. The classifier was reported to diagnose cytomegalovirus status with high specificity and sensitivity in both the original and validation cohorts. According to a later genetic analysis, donors in an Asian-associated ancestry cluster had fewer N-insertions in productive TCRs than the roughly 670-donor mean. Assigning TCR associations to individual alleles was difficult when HLA alleles, especially DR and DQ, strongly co-occurred. A further reported finding was that TCR beta sequences accurately predicted the HLA-A and HLA-B alleles for most subjects in the first cohort. Across donors, most TCR sequences were observed very rarely, whereas some public TCRs were present in many individuals. In vitro tests confirmed that three of the cytomegalovirus-associated TCR beta chains recognize cytomegalovirus antigens. HLA typing was unavailable for some donors at each locus, so association tests used only the typed subset. Because the 87-base-pair reads could not distinguish some IMGT-functional V segments, including TRBV6-2 and TRBV6-3, those segments were excluded. Because counts were too low, under 20 rarely observed V segments, including chromosome 9 orphons, were left out of the earlier analysis of several hundred of the donors. Only TCR beta chains were sequenced in this cohort, and the absence of alpha or paired-chain data limited detectable features. For the cohort, immune exposure information was limited to CMV serostatus. Compared with equally common non-associated chains, HLA-associated TCR beta chains in a later analysis were more clonally expanded and had lower generation probabilities. The authors suggested that the approach could potentially be extended to other disease states and immunological phenotypes. Linkage disequilibrium might explain the correlated functional status among segregating V segments, but an unknown experimental factor could not be ruled out. A cluster of highly shared sequence variants was judged likely to be a technical artifact of the sequencing pipeline. An earlier analysis of some 560 of the donors showed that most TCR beta V segments appeared in productive rearrangements either about 87% or about 30% of the time, which broadly matched IMGT annotations. In a later analysis, several top co-occurrence clusters were reported to appear linked to parvovirus B19, influenza, CMV and Epstein-Barr virus.

The library was obtained by the immunoSEQ multiplex PCR assay. For the multiplex PCR, a mixture combining 60 forward primers for TCR Vbeta segments and 13 reverse primers for TCR Jbeta segments was used. A multiplex PCR assay on genomic DNA amplified the CDR3 region of rearranged TCR beta genes. The amplified TCR beta libraries were sequenced on the Illumina HiSeq System as 87-base-pair reads. The study's own analysis went as follows. A later analysis counted approximately 74 million unique TCR beta chains across the 666 repertoires, and about 10 million of these chains were shared by at least two donors. A nearest-neighbor algorithm error-corrected the raw reads and collapsed the reads into unique sequences, merging closely related sequences to remove PCR and sequencing errors. Alignment of CDR3 sequences to IMGT reference sequences was used to assign V, D and J gene segments. For a sequence to be retained, at least a six-nucleotide match to both a V gene segment and a J gene segment was required. A rearrangement was called productive if the CDR3 had no stop codons and remained in frame with V and J, and every other rearrangement was called non-productive. CDR3 was defined according to IMGT convention as the region running from the second conserved V-encoded cysteine to the conserved J-encoded phenylalanine. In an earlier analysis of roughly 580 of the donors, sequences lacking an unambiguous match to a single V gene segment were excluded. In an earlier analysis of approximately 590 of the donors, V segments were called functional above 56.7% productive rearrangements and were called segregating when the between-donor standard deviation exceeded 5%. A statistical classification framework was developed to diagnose cytomegalovirus status using the catalog of TCR beta chain sequences. In a later analysis, V and J genes were assigned by comparing TCR nucleotide sequences against IMGT/GENE-DB human TR gene sequences. In a later analysis, CDR3 sequences and most-parsimonious VDJ recombination scenarios were assigned using the TCRdist pipeline. In a later analysis, each TCR beta chain was defined by its CDR3 amino acid sequence together with its V-gene family, and reads without a unique V-gene family were excluded. In a later analysis, fewer than 650 highly shared, low-generation-probability nucleotide sequences were removed to address suspected cross-contamination and a sequencing artifact. In a later analysis, a clonal expansion index was calculated for each public chain from normalized within-repertoire ranks of inferred template counts. Generation probabilities in a later analysis came from a VDJ recombination model fitted to out-of-frame rearrangements, and those results were checked against IGoR. Hypergeometric tests were used in a later analysis to score TCR-TCR, TCR-HLA and TCR-CMV co-occurrence, with a repertoire-size bias correction applied to the TCR pairs. A later analysis estimated false discovery rates by permuting HLA or CMV assignments 20 times. In a later analysis, co-occurring TCRs were grouped using DBSCAN, with TCRdist sequence similarity added in when clustering inside HLA-allele-positive subsets. Co-occurrence clustering excluded repertoires with fewer than 30,000 or more than 120,000 public chains, plus five with anomalous nucleotide sharing. In its TCRdb copy, this immuneACCESS table keeps in-frame sequences only and misses some clones. Where compared with another copy, unresolved V genes explain less than half of these, and the others have no known cause. V, J and clone size are those of that table, while D and trimming were read from the DNA. In this sample the table shows under 200,000 clones, roughly four fifths of which occur a single time. 0.9% to 1% of the sample lies in the top ten.

Cut back by 6 bases and 0 bases, the V and J ends lie 18 bases apart. From the cysteine through the phenylalanine, the CDR3 covers 17 amino acids. Only CDR3 DNA is held: 51 bases, read in frame from base 1. For CDR1 and CDR2, the germline V gene (reference sequence) lists MNHEY and SMNVEV. The cohort comprised some 700 healthy bone marrow donors. Cohort members were all nominally healthy when sampled, although unrecorded immune exposures were likely present. The donor tested CMV seropositive and was one of the 289 seropositive cohort members. Each donor provided a peripheral blood sample, and peripheral blood mononuclear cells were used for TCR beta sequencing. Genomic DNA was extracted from the blood cell samples with the Qiagen DNeasy Blood Extraction Kit. With regard to this clone: It lacks a known antigen. The record has no base qualities; no much larger clone is one base away.

Sequencing used PBMCs. The sequence was collected from a girl aged 2-10 years in good health and CMV-seropositive. The rearranged segments are TRBV27 and TRBJ1-5, and the D gene may be TRBD1, 6 bases matching. The sequenced DNA: TGTGCCAGCAGGATGCGGGGGGGCGCTTATAGCAATCAGCCCCAGCATTTT. It is translated as CASRMRGGAYSNQPQHF.